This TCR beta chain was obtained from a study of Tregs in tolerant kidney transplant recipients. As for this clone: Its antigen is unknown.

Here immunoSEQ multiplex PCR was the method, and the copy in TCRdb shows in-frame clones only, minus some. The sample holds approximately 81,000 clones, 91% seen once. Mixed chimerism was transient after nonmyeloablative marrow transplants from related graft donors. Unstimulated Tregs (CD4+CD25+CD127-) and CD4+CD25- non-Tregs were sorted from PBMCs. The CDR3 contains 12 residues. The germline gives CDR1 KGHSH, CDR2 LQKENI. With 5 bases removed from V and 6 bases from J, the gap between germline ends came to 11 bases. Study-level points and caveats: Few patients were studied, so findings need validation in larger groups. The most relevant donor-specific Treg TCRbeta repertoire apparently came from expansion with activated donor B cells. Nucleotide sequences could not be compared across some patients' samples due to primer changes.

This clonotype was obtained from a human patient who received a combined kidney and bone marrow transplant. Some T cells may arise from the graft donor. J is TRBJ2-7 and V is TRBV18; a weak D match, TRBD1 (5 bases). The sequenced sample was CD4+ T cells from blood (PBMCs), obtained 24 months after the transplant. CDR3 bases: TGTGCCAGCTCAATCCTCACAGGCGAGCAGTACTTC. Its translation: CASSILTGEQYF.